This passage covers 10 T cell receptor beta chains from one sample sequenced in a study of T cell clones after liver transplantation. Here immunoSEQ multiplex PCR was the method, and the copy in TCRdb shows in-frame clones only, minus some. This table holds approximately 7,900 clones, about four fifths found once. Source: CD8+ T cells from blood, taken before liver transplant. These TCRs come from a human donor who received a liver transplant.

By proportion, this clone is medium-sized. The rearrangement joins TRBV13 to TRBJ2-5; 11 bases align to TRBD2. With V trimmed by 4 bases and J by 6 bases, 4 bases remained unmatched. This CDR3 contains 14 residues. The V gene's germline CDR1 is PRHDT and CDR2 FYEKMQ (reference sequence). Written as DNA, the CDR3 is TGTGCCAGCAGCTCGCTAGCGGGGGGTAAGACCCAGTACTTC. Its translation: CASSSLAGGKTQYF.

This clone has only one observation. The chain carries TRBV4-1 and TRBJ1-2; tentative D call: TRBD1 (5 bases). The length of the CDR3 is 20 residues. The germline gives CDR1 MGHRA, CDR2 YSYEKL. The germline V and J ends were trimmed by 1 base and 7 bases, with 31 bases remaining between them. The CDR3 region is CASSQGPIQALISSMRGYTF. CDR3 bases: TGCGCCAGCAGCCAAGGCCCGATACAGGCTCTTATTTCGTCGATGCGTGGCTACACCTTC.

The chain joins TRBV19 to TRBJ2-7; the D gene is possibly TRBD1 (6 bases). CDR3 length: 14 residues. CDR1 and CDR2 (germline): LNHDA, SQIVND (reference sequence). Trimming removed 3 bases at V and 1 base at J, with 10 bases between. The CDR3 sequence is CASSIAQGSYEQYF. In DNA, the CDR3 is TGTGCCAGTAGTATCGCTCAGGGGTCCTACGAGCAGTACTTC.

This clone was seen a handful of times. Other DNA variants within this sample encode the same CDR3. V is TRBV4-2 and J is TRBJ2-7; unclear D gene. The CDR3 loop spans 13 amino acids. The V and J ends lost 0 bases and 4 bases respectively, with 7 bases between them. CDR1 is LGHNA and CDR2 is YNFKEQ in the germline V gene. CDR3 in amino acids: CASSQEKRYEQYF. Written as DNA, the CDR3 is TGTGCCAGCAGCCAAGAGAAGCGTTACGAGCAGTACTTC.

The gene calls are TRBV6-1 and TRBJ1-2; the D is unclear. The V gene's germline CDR1 is MNHNS and CDR2 SASEGT. The CDR3 has 11 amino acids. Trimming removed 6 bases from V and 3 bases from J, with 5 bases in between. The CDR3 region is CASSLDYGYTF. In DNA, the CDR3 is TGTGCCAGCAGCCTCGACTATGGCTACACCTTC.

The DNA for the CDR3 is TGTGCCAGCAGCGGACAGGGCTTTGACTATGGCTACACCTTC. It encodes CASSGQGFDYGYTF. The rearrangement links TRBV7-9 to TRBJ1-2; 8 nucleotides align to TRBD1. This CDR3 region has 14 residues. V was clipped by 5 bases and J by 3 bases; unmatched bases: 5. From germline, CDR1 is SEHNR and CDR2 FQNEAQ (reference sequence). The full variable domain, with the rest looked up from reference TRBV7-9 and TRBJ1-2, is DTGVSQNPRHKITKRGQNVTFRCDPISEHNRLYWYRQTLGQGPEFLTYFQNEAQLEKSRLLSDRFSAERPKGSFSTLEIQRTEQGDSAMYLCASSGQGFDYGYTFGSGTRLTVV.

This clone turned up a few times. The rearrangement links TRBV10-1 to TRBJ2-1, with 8 bases that match TRBD2. The length of the CDR3 is 19 residues. Germline CDR1 is WNHNN and CDR2 is SYGVQD (reference sequence). V shed 0 bases and J 0 bases; nucleotides not matched to a gene: 10. CDR3 sequence: CASSESLAGGLSSYNEQFF. CDR3 DNA sequence: TGCGCCAGCAGTGAGTCTCTGGCGGGGGGTTTGAGCTCCTACAATGAGCAGTTCTTC.

The chain is built from TRBV7-6 and TRBJ1-5; D is unclear. Germline values: CDR1 SGHVS, CDR2 FNYEAQ. This CDR3 region has 15 residues. Between the trimmed V and J ends, which lost 1 base and 0 bases, there was a span of 7 bases. CDR3 residues: CASSLDSYSNQPQHF. The CDR3 nucleotides read TGTGCCAGCAGCTTAGACAGCTATAGCAATCAGCCCCAGCATTTT.

V and J are TRBV7-9 and TRBJ1-1, with D uncertain. The germline V and J ends were trimmed by 6 bases and 5 bases, with 10 bases remaining between them. The germline CDR1 and CDR2 sequences are SEHNR and FQNEAQ (reference sequence). The CDR3 is 12 amino acids. CDR3 protein: CASSYTGTEAFF. CDR3 bases: TGTGCCAGCAGTTATACCGGGACTGAAGCTTTCTTT.

This rearrangement joins TRBV10-1 to TRBJ2-7; possibly TRBD1 for D (7 bases). The CDR3 extends over 13 amino acids. Germline lookup yields CDR1 WNHNN and CDR2 SYGVQD (reference sequence). V was trimmed by 3 bases and J by 5 bases, leaving 11 bases between them. The CDR3 DNA reads TGCGCCAGCAGTGATCAGGGGGGTAACGAGCAGTACTTC. Translated: CASSDQGGNEQYF.